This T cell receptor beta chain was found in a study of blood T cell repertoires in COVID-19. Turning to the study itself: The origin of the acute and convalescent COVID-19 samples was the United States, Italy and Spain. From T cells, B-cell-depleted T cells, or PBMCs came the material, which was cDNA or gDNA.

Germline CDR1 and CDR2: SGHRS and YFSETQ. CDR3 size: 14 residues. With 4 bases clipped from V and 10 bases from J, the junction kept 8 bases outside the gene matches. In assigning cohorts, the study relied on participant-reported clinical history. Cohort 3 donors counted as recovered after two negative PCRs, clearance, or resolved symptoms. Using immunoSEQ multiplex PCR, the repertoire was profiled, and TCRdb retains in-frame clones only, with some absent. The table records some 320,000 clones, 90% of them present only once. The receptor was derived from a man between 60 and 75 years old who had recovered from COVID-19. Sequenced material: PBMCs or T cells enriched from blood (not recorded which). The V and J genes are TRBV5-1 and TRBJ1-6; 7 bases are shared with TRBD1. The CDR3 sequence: CASSGGTESSPLHF. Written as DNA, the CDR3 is TGCGCCAGCAGCGGCGGGACAGAGAGCTCACCCCTCCACTTT.